This T cell receptor beta chain emerged from a study of regulatory T cells in long-lasting Graves disease. The CDR3 sequence is 14 residues long. J was trimmed by 5 bases and V by 2 bases; bases with no gene match: 4. This clonotype has a count of ten or more. What it binds is not known. Arm-PCR with iRepertoire HTBI primers amplified the CDR3 regions for these TCR beta libraries. Using its own MiXCR run on the multiplex PCR reads, TCRdb lists one record per CDR3 protein. The data contain under 400,000 distinct CDR3 sequences, approximately 15% of them singletons. The time point: newly diagnosed GD, antithyroid drugs for less than 3 months. Construction of the TCR library relied on RNA isolated from PBMCs. Study-wide findings and caveats: Thyroid tissue was not studied; only peripheral blood was.

The data also belong to a second study, concerning T cells in Graves' hyperthyroidism and ophthalmopathy. That paper states: The patients, who ranged from 18 to 65 in age, presented with newly diagnosed hyperthyroidism lasting under 2 months. TCR CDR3 regions were first amplified by RT-PCR with HTBI primers.

This receptor was identified in a man aged 40-50 years with Graves disease. The input for sequencing was peripheral blood mononuclear cells (PBMCs), taken at new diagnosis, from a patient treated with antithyroid drugs. The chain combines TRBV12-3 or TRBV12-4 with TRBJ2-7, with 9 bases aligning to TRBD2. The CDR3: CASSLRGGAHEQYF. CDR3 DNA: TGTGCCAGCAGTTTACGCGGGGGGGCCCACGAGCAGTACTTC.